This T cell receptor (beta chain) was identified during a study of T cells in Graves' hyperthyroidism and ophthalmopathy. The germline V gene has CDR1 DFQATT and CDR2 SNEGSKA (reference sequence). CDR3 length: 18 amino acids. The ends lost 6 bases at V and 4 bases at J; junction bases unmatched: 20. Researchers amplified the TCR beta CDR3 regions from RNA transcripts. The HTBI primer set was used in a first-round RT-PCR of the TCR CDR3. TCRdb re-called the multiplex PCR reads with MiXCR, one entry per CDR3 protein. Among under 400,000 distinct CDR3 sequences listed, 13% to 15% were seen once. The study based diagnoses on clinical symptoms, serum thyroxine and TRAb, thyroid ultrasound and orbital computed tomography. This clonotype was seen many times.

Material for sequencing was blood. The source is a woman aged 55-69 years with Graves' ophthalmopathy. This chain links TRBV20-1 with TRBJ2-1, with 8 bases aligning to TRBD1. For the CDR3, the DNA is TGCAGTGCCCCCGGGACAGGCCCCTACGGGGTCCAGTACAATGAGCAGTTCTTC. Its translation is CSAPGTGPYGVQYNEQFF.